Sequencing of this T cell receptor beta chain was carried out in a study of blood T cell repertoires in COVID-19. About the study: Some COVID-19 samples were acute and others convalescent; all came from the United States, Italy and Spain.

In the source study's methods: From reference gene primer amplification, estimates of nucleated cell counts were derived. TCRdb keeps only in-frame clones here, not all; method: immunoSEQ multiplex PCR. D and trimming were read from the DNA, whereas the V and J calls and clone size are those reported in that table. The repertoire consists of about 94,000 clones, with around 87% occurring once and the leading ten covering approximately 8%. Trimming shortened V by 10 bases and J by 4 bases, and 13 bases separated the two germline ends. This CDR3 spans 13 amino acids. CDR1 MNHEY and CDR2 SVGAGI come from the germline V gene.

The chain couples TRBV6-5 to TRBJ1-4, with D unresolved. This TCR was recovered from a human donor with acute or convalescent COVID-19. The donor label of this sample is uncertain. The sample was peripheral blood. CDR3 amino acids: CATGGQDNEKLFF. Here the CDR3 DNA reads TGTGCCACCGGCGGGCAGGATAATGAAAAACTGTTTTTT.